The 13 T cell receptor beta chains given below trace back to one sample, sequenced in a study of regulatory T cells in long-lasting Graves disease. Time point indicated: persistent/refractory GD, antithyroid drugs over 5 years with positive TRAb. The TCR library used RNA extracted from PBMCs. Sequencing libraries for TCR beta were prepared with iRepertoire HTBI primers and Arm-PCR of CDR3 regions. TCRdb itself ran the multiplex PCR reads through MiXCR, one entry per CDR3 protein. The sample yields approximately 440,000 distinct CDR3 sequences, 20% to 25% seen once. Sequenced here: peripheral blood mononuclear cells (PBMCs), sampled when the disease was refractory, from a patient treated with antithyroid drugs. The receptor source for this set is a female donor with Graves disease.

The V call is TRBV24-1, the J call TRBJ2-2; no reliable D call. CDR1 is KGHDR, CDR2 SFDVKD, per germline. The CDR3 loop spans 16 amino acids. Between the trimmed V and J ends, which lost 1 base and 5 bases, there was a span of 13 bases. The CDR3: CATSDLLSGETGELFF. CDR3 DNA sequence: TGTGCCACCAGTGATTTATTGTCAGGAGAAACCGGGGAGCTGTTTTTT.

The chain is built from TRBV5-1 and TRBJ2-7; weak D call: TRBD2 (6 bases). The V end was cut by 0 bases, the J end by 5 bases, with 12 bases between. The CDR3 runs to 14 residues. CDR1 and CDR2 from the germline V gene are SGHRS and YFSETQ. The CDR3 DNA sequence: TGCGCCAGCAGCTTGGCCTTTCGCGGGGACGAGCAGTACTTC. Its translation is CASSLAFRGDEQYF.

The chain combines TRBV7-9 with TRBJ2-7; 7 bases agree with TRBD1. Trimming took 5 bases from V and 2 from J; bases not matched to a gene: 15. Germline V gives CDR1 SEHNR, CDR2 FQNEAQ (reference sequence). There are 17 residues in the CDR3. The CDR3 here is CASSQTSPGQKAYEQYF. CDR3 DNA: TGTGCCAGCAGCCAAACTTCCCCGGGACAGAAAGCCTACGAGCAGTACTTC.

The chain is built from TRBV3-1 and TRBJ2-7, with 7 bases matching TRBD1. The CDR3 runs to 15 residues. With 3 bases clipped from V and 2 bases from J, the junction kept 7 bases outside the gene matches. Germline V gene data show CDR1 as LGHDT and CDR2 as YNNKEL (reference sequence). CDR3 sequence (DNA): TGTGCCAGCAGCCAGGCAGACAGGGTTACCTACGAGCAGTACTTC. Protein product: CASSQADRVTYEQYF.

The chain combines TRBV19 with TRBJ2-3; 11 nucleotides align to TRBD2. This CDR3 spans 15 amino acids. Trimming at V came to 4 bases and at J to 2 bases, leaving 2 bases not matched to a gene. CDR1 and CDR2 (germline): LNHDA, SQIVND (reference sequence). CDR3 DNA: TGTGCCAGTAGTAAACTAGCGGGGGACACAGATACGCAGTATTTT. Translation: CASSKLAGDTDTQYF.

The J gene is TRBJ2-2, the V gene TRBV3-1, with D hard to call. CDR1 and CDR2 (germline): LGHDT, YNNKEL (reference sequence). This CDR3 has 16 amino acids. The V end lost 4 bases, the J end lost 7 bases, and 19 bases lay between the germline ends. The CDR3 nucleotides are TGTGCCAGCAGCCCCCCTAGGCTAGATTTGGGCGGGGAGCTGTTTTTT. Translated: CASSPPRLDLGGELFF. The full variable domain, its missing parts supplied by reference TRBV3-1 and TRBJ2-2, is DTAVSQTPKYLVTQMGNDKSIKCEQNLGHDTMYWYKQDSKKFLKIMFSYNNKELIINETVPNRFSPKSPDKAHLNLHINSLELGDSAVYFCASSPPRLDLGGELFFGEGSRLTVL.

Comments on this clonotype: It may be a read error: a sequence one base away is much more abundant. DNA of the CDR3: TGTGCCAGCAGTAACCGAGCGGGGTTCGTCGAGCAGTACTTC. Translation: CASSNRAGFVEQYF. V gene TRBV28 combines with J gene TRBJ2-7, with TRBD2 matching 7 bases. CDR3 length: 14 amino acids. Germline values: CDR1 MDHEN, CDR2 SYDVKM. Germline trimming cut 5 bases from V and 6 bases from J; bases unmatched to any gene: 10.

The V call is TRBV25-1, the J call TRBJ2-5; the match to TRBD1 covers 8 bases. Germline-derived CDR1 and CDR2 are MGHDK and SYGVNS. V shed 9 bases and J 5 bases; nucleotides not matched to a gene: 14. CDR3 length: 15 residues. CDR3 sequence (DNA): TGTGCCAGTCGCGGACCCACAGGGGGACGGGAGACCCAGTACTTC. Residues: CASRGPTGGRETQYF.

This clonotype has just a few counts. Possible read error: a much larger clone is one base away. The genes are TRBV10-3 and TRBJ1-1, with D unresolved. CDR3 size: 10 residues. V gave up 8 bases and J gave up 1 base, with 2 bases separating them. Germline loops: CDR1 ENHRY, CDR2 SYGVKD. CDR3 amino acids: CAIGNTEAFF. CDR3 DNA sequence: TGTGCCATCGGGAACACTGAAGCTTTCTTT.

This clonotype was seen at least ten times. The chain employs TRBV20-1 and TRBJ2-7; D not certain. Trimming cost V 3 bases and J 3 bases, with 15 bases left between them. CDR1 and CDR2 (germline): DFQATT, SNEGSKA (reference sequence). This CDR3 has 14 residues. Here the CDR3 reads CSARKSEDYYEQYF. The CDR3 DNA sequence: TGCAGTGCTAGGAAGAGCGAGGATTACTACGAGCAGTACTTC.

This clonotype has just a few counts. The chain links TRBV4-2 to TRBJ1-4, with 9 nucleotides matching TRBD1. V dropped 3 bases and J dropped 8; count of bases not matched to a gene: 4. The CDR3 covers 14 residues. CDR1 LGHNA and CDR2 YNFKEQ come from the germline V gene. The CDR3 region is CASSQDRGREKLFF. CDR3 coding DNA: TGTGCCAGCAGCCAGGACAGGGGCCGGGAAAAACTGTTTTTT.

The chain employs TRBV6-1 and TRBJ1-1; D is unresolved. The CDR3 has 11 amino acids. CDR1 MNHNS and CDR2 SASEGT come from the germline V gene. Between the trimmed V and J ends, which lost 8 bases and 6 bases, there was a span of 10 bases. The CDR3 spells CASDWTSEAFF. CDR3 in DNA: TGTGCCAGCGATTGGACTTCTGAAGCTTTCTTT.

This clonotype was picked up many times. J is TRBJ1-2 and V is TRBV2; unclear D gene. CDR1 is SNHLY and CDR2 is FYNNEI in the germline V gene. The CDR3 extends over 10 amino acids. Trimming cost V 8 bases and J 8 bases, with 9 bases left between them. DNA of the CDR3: TGTGCCAGCGGCGTGGGGGGCTACACCTTC. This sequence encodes CASGVGGYTF.